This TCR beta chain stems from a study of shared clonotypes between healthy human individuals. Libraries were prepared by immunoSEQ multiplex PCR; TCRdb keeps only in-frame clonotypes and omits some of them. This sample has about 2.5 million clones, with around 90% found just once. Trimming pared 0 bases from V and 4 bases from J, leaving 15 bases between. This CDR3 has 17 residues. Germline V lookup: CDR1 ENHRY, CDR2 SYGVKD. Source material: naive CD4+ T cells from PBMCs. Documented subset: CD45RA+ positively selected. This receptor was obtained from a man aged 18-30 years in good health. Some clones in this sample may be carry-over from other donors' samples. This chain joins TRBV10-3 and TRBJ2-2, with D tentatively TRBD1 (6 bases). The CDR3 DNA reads TGTGCCATCAGTGAGTCATCAAACAGGGCAAGCACCGGGGAGCTGTTTTTT. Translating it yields CAISESSNRASTGELFF.